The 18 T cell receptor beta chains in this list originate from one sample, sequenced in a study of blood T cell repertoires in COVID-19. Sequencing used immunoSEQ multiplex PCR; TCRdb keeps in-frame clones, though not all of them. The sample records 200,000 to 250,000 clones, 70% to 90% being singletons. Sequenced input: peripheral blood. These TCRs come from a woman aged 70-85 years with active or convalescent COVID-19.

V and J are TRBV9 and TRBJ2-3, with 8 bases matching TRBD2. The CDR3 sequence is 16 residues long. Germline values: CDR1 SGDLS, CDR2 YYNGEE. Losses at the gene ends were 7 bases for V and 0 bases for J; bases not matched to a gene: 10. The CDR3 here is CASGGFGTSSTDTQYF. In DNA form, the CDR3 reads TGTGCCAGCGGAGGTTTCGGGACTAGTAGCACAGATACGCAGTATTTT.

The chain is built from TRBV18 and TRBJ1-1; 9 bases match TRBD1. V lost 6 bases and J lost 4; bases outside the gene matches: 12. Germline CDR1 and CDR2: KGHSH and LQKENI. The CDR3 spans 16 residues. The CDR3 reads CASSLRGQGSRTEAFF. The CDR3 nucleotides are TGTGCCAGCTCCCTTCGAGGACAGGGGTCGCGCACTGAAGCTTTCTTT.

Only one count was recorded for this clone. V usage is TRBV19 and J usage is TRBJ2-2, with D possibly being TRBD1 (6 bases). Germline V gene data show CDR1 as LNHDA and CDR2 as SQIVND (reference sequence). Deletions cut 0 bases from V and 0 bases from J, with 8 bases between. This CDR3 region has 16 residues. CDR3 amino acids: CASSIDGQTNTGELFF. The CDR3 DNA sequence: TGTGCCAGTAGTATAGATGGACAGACGAACACCGGGGAGCTGTTTTTT.

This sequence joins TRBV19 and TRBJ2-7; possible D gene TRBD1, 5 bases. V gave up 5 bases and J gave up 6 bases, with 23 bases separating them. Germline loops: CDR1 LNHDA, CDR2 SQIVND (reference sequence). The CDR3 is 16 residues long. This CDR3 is CASSSPVQGPSGEQYF. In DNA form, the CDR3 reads TGTGCCAGTAGTTCCCCGGTTCAGGGCCCCTCGGGCGAGCAGTACTTC.

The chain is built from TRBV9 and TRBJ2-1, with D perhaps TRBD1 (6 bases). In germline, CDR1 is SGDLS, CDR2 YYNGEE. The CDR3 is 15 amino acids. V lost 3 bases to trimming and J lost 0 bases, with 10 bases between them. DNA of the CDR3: TGTGCCAGCAGCGCGACAGGCAGCTCCTACAATGAGCAGTTCTTC. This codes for CASSATGSSYNEQFF.

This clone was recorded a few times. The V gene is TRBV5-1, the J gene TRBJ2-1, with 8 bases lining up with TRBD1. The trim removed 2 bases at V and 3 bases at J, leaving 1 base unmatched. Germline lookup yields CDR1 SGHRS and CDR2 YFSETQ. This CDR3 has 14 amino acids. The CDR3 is CASSLQGDYNEQFF. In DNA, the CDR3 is TGCGCCAGCAGCTTACAGGGGGACTACAATGAGCAGTTCTTC.

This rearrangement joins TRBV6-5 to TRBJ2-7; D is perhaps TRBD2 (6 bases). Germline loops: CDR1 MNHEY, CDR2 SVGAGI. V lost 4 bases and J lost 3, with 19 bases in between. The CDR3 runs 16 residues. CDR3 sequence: CASSWATPRDGYEQYF. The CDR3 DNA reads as TGTGCCAGCAGTTGGGCGACTCCGCGGGACGGCTACGAGCAGTACTTC.

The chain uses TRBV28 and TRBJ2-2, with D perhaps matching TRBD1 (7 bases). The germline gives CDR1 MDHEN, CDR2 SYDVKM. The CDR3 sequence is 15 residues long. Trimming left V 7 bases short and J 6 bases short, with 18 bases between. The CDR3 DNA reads TGTGCCAGCAAGGAGGGGGCCTTCGGGGCCGGGGAGCTGTTTTTT. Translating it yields CASKEGAFGAGELFF.

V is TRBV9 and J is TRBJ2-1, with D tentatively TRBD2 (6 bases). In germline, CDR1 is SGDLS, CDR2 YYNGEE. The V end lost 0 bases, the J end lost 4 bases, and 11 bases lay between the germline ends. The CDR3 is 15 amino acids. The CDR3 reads CASSVAGEVYNEQFF. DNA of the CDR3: TGTGCCAGCAGCGTAGCGGGAGAGGTATACAATGAGCAGTTCTTC.

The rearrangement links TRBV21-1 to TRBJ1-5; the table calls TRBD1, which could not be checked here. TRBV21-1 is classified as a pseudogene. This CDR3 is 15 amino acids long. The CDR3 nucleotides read TGTGCCAGCAGCAAACGGGACAGCCGGAATCAGCCCCAGCATTTT. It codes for CASSKRDSRNQPQHF.

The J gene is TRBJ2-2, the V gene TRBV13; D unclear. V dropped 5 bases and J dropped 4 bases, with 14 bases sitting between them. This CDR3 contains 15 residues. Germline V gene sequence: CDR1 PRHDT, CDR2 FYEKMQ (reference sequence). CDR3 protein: CASSPGATLTGELFF. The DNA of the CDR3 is TGTGCCAGCAGCCCTGGAGCAACTCTCACCGGGGAGCTGTTTTTT.

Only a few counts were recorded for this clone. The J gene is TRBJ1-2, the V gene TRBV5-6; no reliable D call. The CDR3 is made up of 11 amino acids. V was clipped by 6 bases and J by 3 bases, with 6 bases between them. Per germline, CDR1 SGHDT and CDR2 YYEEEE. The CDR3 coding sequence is TGTGCCAGCATGAGGGACTATGGCTACACCTTC. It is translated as CASMRDYGYTF.

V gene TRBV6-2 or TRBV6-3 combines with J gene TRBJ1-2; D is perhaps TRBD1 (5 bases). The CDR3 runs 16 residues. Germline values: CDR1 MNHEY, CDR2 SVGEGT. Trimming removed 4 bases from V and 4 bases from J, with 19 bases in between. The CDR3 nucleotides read TGTGCCAGCAGTTGGGCAGGGCCTCCTTGGGCCTATGGCTACACCTTC. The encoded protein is CASSWAGPPWAYGYTF.

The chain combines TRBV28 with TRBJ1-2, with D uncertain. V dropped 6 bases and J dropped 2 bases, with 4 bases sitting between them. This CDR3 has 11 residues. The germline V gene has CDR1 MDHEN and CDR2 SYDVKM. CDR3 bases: TGTGCCAGCAGGCTAAACTATGGCTACACCTTC. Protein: CASRLNYGYTF.

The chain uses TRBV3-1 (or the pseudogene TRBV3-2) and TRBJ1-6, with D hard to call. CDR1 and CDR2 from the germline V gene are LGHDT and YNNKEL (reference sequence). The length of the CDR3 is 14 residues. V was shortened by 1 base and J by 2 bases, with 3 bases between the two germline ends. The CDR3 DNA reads TGTGCCAGCAGCCAAGGTACCTATAATTCACCCCTCCACTTT. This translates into CASSQGTYNSPLHF.

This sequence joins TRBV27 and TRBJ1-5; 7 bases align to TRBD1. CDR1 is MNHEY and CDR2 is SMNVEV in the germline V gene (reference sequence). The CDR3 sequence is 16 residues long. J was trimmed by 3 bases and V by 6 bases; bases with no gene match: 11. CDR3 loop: CASSLRSQGVNQPQHF. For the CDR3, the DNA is TGTGCCAGCAGCCTTAGGTCCCAGGGGGTCAATCAGCCCCAGCATTTT.

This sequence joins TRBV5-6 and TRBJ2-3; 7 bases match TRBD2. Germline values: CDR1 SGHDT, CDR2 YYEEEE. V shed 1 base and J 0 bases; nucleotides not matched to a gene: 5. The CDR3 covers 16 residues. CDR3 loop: CASSLRGSGSTDTQYF. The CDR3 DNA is TGTGCCAGCAGCTTGAGAGGTAGCGGGAGCACAGATACGCAGTATTTT. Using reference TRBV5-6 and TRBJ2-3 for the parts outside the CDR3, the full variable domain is DAGVTQSPTHLIKTRGQQVTLRCSPKSGHDTVSWYQQALGQGPQFIFQYYEEEERQRGNFPDRFSGHQFPNYSSELNVNALLLGDSALYLCASSLRGSGSTDTQYFGPGTRLTVL.

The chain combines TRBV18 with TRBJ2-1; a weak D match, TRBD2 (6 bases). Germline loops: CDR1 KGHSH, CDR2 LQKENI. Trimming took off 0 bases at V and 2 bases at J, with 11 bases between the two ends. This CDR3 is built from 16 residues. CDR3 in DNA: TGTGCCAGCTCACCACCGCAGGCTAGCGCCTACAATGAGCAGTTCTTC. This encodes CASSPPQASAYNEQFF. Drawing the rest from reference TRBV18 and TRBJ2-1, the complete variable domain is NAGVMQNPRHLVRRRGQEARLRCSPMKGHSHVYWYRQLPEEGLKFMVYLQKENIIDESGMPKERFSAEFPKEGPSILRIQQVVRGDSAAYFCASSPPQASAYNEQFFGPGTRLTVL.